This T cell receptor (beta chain) was captured by sequencing in a study of T cells in Graves' hyperthyroidism and ophthalmopathy. It was RNA transcripts that yielded the amplified TCR beta CDR3 regions. TCR CDR3 regions were first amplified by RT-PCR with HTBI primers. TCRdb used MiXCR to reprocess the multiplex PCR reads, holding one entry per CDR3 protein. The sample contains more than 500,000 distinct CDR3 sequences, about 46% of which appear only once. CDR1 is SGHTA, CDR2 FQGNSA, per germline. The CDR3 contains 14 residues. The V gene lost 5 bases and the J gene lost 7 bases, with 17 bases spanning the gap. Study outcomes and limitations: Ophthalmopathy was identified by the model a median about 6 months ahead of onset.

On this clonotype: Its antigen is not known.

The receptor was derived from an adult woman with Graves' disease, either hyperthyroidism or ophthalmopathy (not recorded which). Sequencing was done on a sample of peripheral blood or thyroid tissue (not recorded which). The V and J genes are TRBV7-2 and TRBJ1-2; TRBD1 is a possible D gene (5 bases). CDR3 sequence reads: CASSRGDGGGGYTF. The DNA of the CDR3 is TGTGCCAGCAGCCGGGGTGACGGGGGAGGTGGCTACACCTTC. Full variable domain (rest looked up from reference TRBV7-2 and TRBJ1-2): GAGVSQSPSNKVTEKGKDVELRCDPISGHTALYWYRQSLGQGLEFLIYFQGNSAPDKSGLPSDRFSAERTGGSVSTLTIQRTQQEDSAVYLCASSRGDGGGGYTFGSGTRLTVV.